This TCR beta chain was sequenced in a study of identical twins. Findings and caveats of the study: The more abundant beta clonotypes in cord blood had fewer insertions, and memory repertoires did not show this. The models systematically underestimated how much out-of-frame TCR alpha was shared in monozygotic twins.

V was shortened by 4 bases and J by 1 base, with 18 bases between the two germline ends. The germline V gene has CDR1 LGHNA and CDR2 YNFKEQ. The CDR3 is made up of 17 amino acids. This clonotype was observed a handful of times. Its antigen is as yet unknown. TCRdb recomputed calls from the 5' RACE reads with MiXCR, one row per CDR3 protein. This table holds fewer than 650,000 distinct CDR3 sequences, just over 7% found once. This same sample was also part of a study on yellow fever vaccine responses in identical twins.

The source of this sequence is a woman aged 18-29 years in good health. Material: PBMCs. This chain uses TRBV4-2 with TRBJ2-3; D is possibly TRBD2 (6 bases). The CDR3 region is CASSPWDWDGRTDTQYF. CDR3 DNA: TGTGCCAGCAGCCCCTGGGACTGGGACGGGCGCACAGATACGCAGTATTTT.